The subject of this entry is one TCR beta chain. This record comes from a study of blood T cell repertoires in COVID-19. Looking at the study overall: Sites across the United States, Italy and Spain contributed samples from acute and convalescent COVID-19. Sample material is recorded as cDNA or gDNA derived from T cells, B-cell-depleted T cells, or PBMCs.

Authors' processing steps: Estimation of nucleated cell counts relied on the amplification of reference gene primers. Measured with immunoSEQ multiplex PCR; TCRdb has only the in-frame clones, and not every one. From that table come the V and J calls and clone size; the DNA was used to work out D and trimming. The sample holds over 120,000 clones, roughly 80% seen once. The CDR3 spans 14 residues. Trimming shortened V by 3 bases and J by 5 bases, and 15 bases separated the two germline ends. Germline lookup yields CDR1 DFQATT and CDR2 SNEGSKA (reference sequence). The clonotype comes from a human donor in a cohort sampled during active COVID-19. The chain links TRBV20-1 to TRBJ2-3, with D perhaps matching TRBD2 (7 bases). Sample: peripheral blood. In DNA form, the CDR3 reads TGCAGTGCTAGTGACGGGGGAGGGGGAGATACGCAGTATTTT. Its protein product is CSASDGGGGDTQYF.